This T cell receptor beta chain was profiled in a study of blood T cells in healthy people across ages. Study-wide findings and caveats: Long-lived donors carried more naive CD4+ cells and greater diversity than aged donors. Researchers deemed the diversity estimates from one million T cells underestimates.

The J segment lost 2 bases and the V segment lost 2 bases, leaving 5 bases of the junction unmatched. Germline CDR1 and CDR2: DFQATT and SNEGSKA (reference sequence). The CDR3 is 15 residues long. Next came a second PCR, run for about 6 to 12 cycles, which used a sample-barcoded 5' primer along with a J-beta primer mix. TCRdb passed the 5' RACE reads through MiXCR, listing each CDR3 protein once. Of fewer than 750,000 distinct CDR3 sequences listed, about 51% are singletons. This clonotype has a count of ten or more. Antigen unknown. The sample was blood. This rearrangement joins TRBV20-1 to TRBJ2-3; 9 bases map to TRBD2. This TCR came from a woman of 80 years or more in good health. The CDR3 DNA is TGCAGTGCTAGAACTAGCGGGTTTTTCACAGATACGCAGTATTTT. This translates into CSARTSGFFTDTQYF.